This T cell receptor (beta chain) was recovered during a study of T cells in women clearing cervical HPV infection (dated by TCRdb to the late 2010s). Background on the whole study: Cases were about two dozen women with histologically confirmed HPV16-related CIN3 or worse, including a couple of invasive cancers. In the parent cohort, 10,000 to 11,000 women aged 18 or older were enrolled in Guanacaste, Costa Rica, during about 1993 to 1995 and then followed for approximately 7 years. A median age of almost 35 years was observed in cases versus roughly 40 in controls, and no significant differences in baseline characteristics were found. For cases, the median interval between lesion detection and blood sampling was about 140 days, with an interquartile range of roughly 85 to 200 days. Controls were 25 or so women whose single incident HPV16 infection cleared within 12 months without precancer or cancer developing. An exploratory proof-of-principle case-control study, nested within the Guanacaste HPV Natural History Study in Costa Rica, was conducted to compare TCR repertoires across cervical HPV16 outcomes. Since HLA typing was available for only a few women, HLA type could not be ruled out as a confounder. Blood from cases was collected at the visit where the lesion was first found, while blood from controls was collected once the infection could no longer be detected. Cases and controls were matched on age within five years and on year of sample collection. Five blinded duplicates per group were added as quality controls, giving some 60 samples: around 50 participants and ten or so replicates. The full study reports these points: Significantly higher TCR repertoire richness was observed in CIN3+ cases than in controls across sequencing depths, whereas no difference in evenness was found. By combining richness with V gene abundances, random forest classifiers separated cases from controls with an estimated AUC of around 0.85. T-cell numbers per sample were unknown, so richness differences could reflect varying T-cell content rather than repertoire biology. The cross-sectional design could not show whether the associations came before the infection or were a result of it, and neither effector/memory subsets nor HPV-specific T cells were isolated. Cases had lower TRBV6-7 relative abundance than controls (approximately 0.1% versus 0.16%; Bonferroni P = 0.0008).

Every participant had a single incident cervical HPV16 infection, and prevalent HPV16 infections were excluded. Cervical HPV DNA was detected by MY09/MY11 PCR and genotyped by dot-blot hybridization. Approximately 15 mL of heparinized blood were centrifuged, and the buffy coat was aliquoted, frozen at -30°C, then stored at -80°C. QIAGEN kits were used to extract genomic DNA from the buffy coat specimens. Points on this clone: The target of this receptor is not known. The CDR3 end is not reached by the read, which stops 3 residues before it; the germline J gene fills it in.

TCR beta CDR3 regions were amplified by multiplex PCR from an average of about 1,300 ng genomic DNA per sample using the immunoSEQ assay. To correct primer bias, the assay used a complete synthetic TCR repertoire to set an amplification baseline. The amplicons were sequenced on the Illumina platform. As for the authors' bioinformatics: Error correction of the sequences involved clustering with frequency ratios plus a modified nearest-neighbor algorithm, after which the sequences were analyzed in the immunoSEQ Analyzer using IMGT gene definitions. At each rarefaction depth, TCR richness and evenness were averaged across 20 rarefaction repeats, and samples with fewer sequences than that depth were excluded. Relative abundances of V, D and J genes were compared between groups using Wilcoxon rank sum tests, with FDR correction applied. Blinded duplicates gave an intraclass correlation of around 96% for TCR richness and an average of about 76% across some 62 gene segments. TCRdb took over this immuneACCESS table, retaining in-frame rearrangements with V and J assigned. Such tables are incomplete; in checked studies, under half of the missing clones stem from an unresolved V gene, and the remainder is unexplained. The V and J calls and the clone size are those of that table, but D and trimming were determined from the DNA. The sample table on file contains tens of thousands of clones. 9% to 15% of the sample lies in the top ten.

The germline V gene sets CDR1 to SGHVS and CDR2 to FNYEAQ. CDR3 length: 16 amino acids, cysteine to phenylalanine. Shown are 39 bases from within the CDR3, in frame from base 1. The receptor chain draws on TRBV7-6 and TRBJ2-3; 8 bases in the junction line up with TRBD1. Sequencing was done on a sample of blood buffy coat. The TCR originated in a woman between 18 and 69 years old with a cervical HPV16 infection that either progressed to CIN3+ or cleared (not recorded which). Partial CDR3 DNA: TGTGCCAGCAGCTTAGAAGGGGCGACAGGGGTGGGGACG. This codes for CASSLEGATGVGT. The complete CDR3 reads CASSLEGATGVGTQYF.